These 12 T cell receptor beta chains originate from one sample sequenced in a study of regulatory T cells in long-lasting Graves disease. This sample's time point: newly diagnosed GD, antithyroid drugs for less than 3 months. From PBMCs, RNA was extracted and then used to make the TCR library. Investigators prepared the TCR beta libraries by applying iRepertoire HTBI primers and Arm-PCR of CDR3 regions. TCRdb fed the multiplex PCR reads into MiXCR, producing one record per CDR3 protein. This table holds 500,000 or so distinct CDR3 sequences, about 14% found once. The sample was also linked to a second study, of T cells in Graves' hyperthyroidism and ophthalmopathy.

Specimen: peripheral blood mononuclear cells (PBMCs), collected at new diagnosis, from a patient treated with antithyroid drugs. All receptors derive from a woman between 45 and 60 years old with Graves disease.

Turning to this clonotype: A much larger clone is a single base away; this may be a read error. Written as DNA, the CDR3 is TGTGCCAGCAGCTTTTGCAGCCGACGAGACAATGAGCAGTTCTTC. This codes for CASSFCSRRDNEQFF. The gene calls are TRBV5-8 and TRBJ2-3; D ambiguous. The J call may be in error: the DNA end matches TRBJ2-1 better. CDR3 length: 15 residues. Germline CDR1 SGHTS, CDR2 YDEGEE.

This chain links TRBV19 with TRBJ2-5; possible D gene TRBD2, 5 bases. CDR1 is LNHDA and CDR2 is SQIVND in the germline V gene (reference sequence). The V end was cut by 5 bases, the J end by 5 bases, with 9 bases between. This CDR3 is 12 amino acids long. The CDR3 is CASSRGSETQYF. DNA for the CDR3: TGTGCCAGTAGTCGAGGGTCGGAGACCCAGTACTTC. Variable domain in full (rest from reference TRBV19 and TRBJ2-5): DGGITQSPKYLFRKEGQNVTLSCEQNLNHDAMYWYRQDPGQGLRLIYYSQIVNDFQKGDIAEGYSVSREKKESFPLTVTSAQKNPTAFYLCASSRGSETQYFGPGTRLLVL.

As to this clonotype: A junction end diverges from the germline sequence, so it may reflect a read error. The chain joins TRBV11-2 to TRBJ1-4, with D perhaps matching TRBD1 (6 bases). The germline V gene has CDR1 SGHAT and CDR2 FQNNGV. The CDR3 is made up of 14 amino acids. CDR3 residues: CASSFGQDSEKVFF. For the CDR3, the DNA is TGTGCCAGCAGCTTTGGTCAGGACAGTGAAAAAGTGTTTTTT.

The chain carries TRBV11-2 and TRBJ2-1; 8 bases align to TRBD2. Germline values: CDR1 SGHAT, CDR2 FQNNGV. The V gene end was trimmed by 3 bases and the J gene end by 3 bases; junction bases not matched to a gene: 4. The CDR3 consists of 15 residues. The CDR3 coding sequence is TGTGCCAGCAGCTTCCAGCGGGAGAGCTACAATGAGCAGTTCTTC. Protein: CASSFQRESYNEQFF.

Many counts were recorded for this clonotype. V is TRBV30 and J is TRBJ2-5; D gene unclear. CDR3 length: 11 residues. The V end lost 1 base, the J end lost 5 bases, and 5 bases lay between the germline ends. The V gene's germline CDR1 is GTSNPN and CDR2 SVGIG (reference sequence). The CDR3 sequence is CAWSAPETQYF. The CDR3 DNA is TGTGCCTGGAGTGCGCCGGAGACCCAGTACTTC. Together with reference TRBV30 and TRBJ2-5, the CDR3 gives the full variable domain: SQTIHQWPATLVQPVGSPLSLECTVEGTSNPNLYWYRQAAGRGLQLLFYSVGIGQISSEVPQNLSASRPQDRQFILSSKKLLLSDSGFYLCAWSAPETQYFGPGTRLLVL.

Ten or more counts support this clonotype. The chain uses TRBV7-9 and TRBJ2-4; 9 nucleotides agree with TRBD1. V lost 6 bases to trimming and J lost 7 bases; unmatched junction nucleotides: 4. The CDR3 length is 13 residues. CDR1 and CDR2 from the germline V gene are SEHNR and FQNEAQ (reference sequence). The CDR3 here is CASRPDRGNIQYF. The CDR3 nucleotides read TGTGCCAGCAGACCCGACAGGGGGAACATTCAGTACTTC.

This clonotype was observed a handful of times. The chain uses TRBV5-1 and TRBJ2-5, with a tentative D call TRBD2 (7 bases). Germline CDR1 is SGHRS and CDR2 is YFSETQ. V was clipped by 2 bases and J by 5 bases, with 10 bases between them. The CDR3 sequence is 13 residues long. The CDR3, as DNA: TGCGCCAGCAGCTTACAGGGAGGGGAGACCCAGTACTTC. Amino acids: CASSLQGGETQYF.

This clonotype was counted ten times or more. The V and J genes are TRBV30 and TRBJ2-5, with no clear D. Deletions cut 4 bases from V and 2 bases from J, with 11 bases between. The length of the CDR3 is 13 residues. The germline V gene encodes CDR1 GTSNPN and CDR2 SVGIG (reference sequence). This CDR3 reads CAWNQAVQETQYF. CDR3 in DNA: TGTGCCTGGAATCAGGCTGTACAAGAGACCCAGTACTTC.

The genes are TRBV9 and TRBJ2-7; no clear D gene. CDR1 is SGDLS, CDR2 YYNGEE, per germline. The CDR3 covers 16 residues. V lost 3 bases to trimming and J lost 3 bases, with 19 bases between them. CDR3 loop: CASSAAGDPRLYEQYF. CDR3 bases: TGTGCCAGCAGCGCTGCTGGCGACCCTCGTCTCTACGAGCAGTACTTC.

This clonotype was recorded at least ten times. The chain recombines TRBV30 with TRBJ2-1; 12 bases are shared with TRBD2. V gave up 8 bases and J gave up 11 bases; unmatched junction bases: 22. The CDR3 totals 17 residues. Germline CDR1 GTSNPN, CDR2 SVGIG (reference sequence). The CDR3 protein is CAGGWTSMASGRDKQFF. The CDR3 DNA sequence: TGTGCCGGAGGCTGGACCTCAATGGCTAGCGGGAGGGATAAGCAGTTCTTC.

This clonotype was seen at least ten times. The chain links TRBV7-8 to TRBJ2-3; D gene unclear. The CDR3 is made up of 12 amino acids. Between the trimmed V and J ends, which lost 10 bases and 2 bases, there was a span of 10 bases. Germline V lookup: CDR1 SGHVS, CDR2 FQNEAQ. CDR3 in DNA: TGTGCCACCGGTCCGACCACAGATACGCAGTATTTT. Its translation is CATGPTTDTQYF.

This clonotype has ten or more counts. The chain recombines TRBV6-5 with TRBJ2-7, with a tentative D call TRBD2 (5 bases). The germline V and J ends were trimmed by 4 bases and 0 bases, with 16 bases remaining between them. The germline V gene encodes CDR1 MNHEY and CDR2 SVGAGI. The length of the CDR3 is 16 residues. The CDR3 reads CASSSPHERSSYEQYF. Written as DNA, the CDR3 is TGTGCCAGCAGTTCCCCCCATGAGCGGAGCTCCTACGAGCAGTACTTC.